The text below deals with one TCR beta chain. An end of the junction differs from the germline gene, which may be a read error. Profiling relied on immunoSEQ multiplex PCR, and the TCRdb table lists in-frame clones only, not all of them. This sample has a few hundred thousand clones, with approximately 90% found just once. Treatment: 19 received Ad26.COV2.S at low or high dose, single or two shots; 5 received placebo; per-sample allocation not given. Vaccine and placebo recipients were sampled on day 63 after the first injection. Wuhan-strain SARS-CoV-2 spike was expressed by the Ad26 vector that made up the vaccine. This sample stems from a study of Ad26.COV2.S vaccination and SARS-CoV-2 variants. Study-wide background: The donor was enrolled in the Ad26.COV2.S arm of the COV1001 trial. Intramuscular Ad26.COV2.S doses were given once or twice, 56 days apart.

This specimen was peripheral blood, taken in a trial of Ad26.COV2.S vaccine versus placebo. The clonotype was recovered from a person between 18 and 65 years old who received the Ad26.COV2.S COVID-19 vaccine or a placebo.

The CDR3 region is CASSSGAVKTEAFF. CDR3 in DNA: TGTGCCAGCAGTAGTGGGGCGGTGAAAACTGAAGCTTTCTTT. The chain carries TRBV28 and TRBJ1-1; D is perhaps TRBD1 (5 bases). Per germline, CDR1 MDHEN and CDR2 SYDVKM. This CDR3 region has 14 residues.